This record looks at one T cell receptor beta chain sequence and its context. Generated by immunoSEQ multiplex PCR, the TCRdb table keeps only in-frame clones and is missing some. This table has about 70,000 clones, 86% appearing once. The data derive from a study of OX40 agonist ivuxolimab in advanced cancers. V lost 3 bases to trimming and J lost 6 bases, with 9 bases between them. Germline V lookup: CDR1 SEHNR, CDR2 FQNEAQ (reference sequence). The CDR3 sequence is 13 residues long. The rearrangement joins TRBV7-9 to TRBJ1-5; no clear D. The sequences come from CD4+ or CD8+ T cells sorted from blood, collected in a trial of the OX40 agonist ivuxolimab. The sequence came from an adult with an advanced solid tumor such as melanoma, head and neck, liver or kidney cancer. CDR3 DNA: TGTGCCAGCAGCTTTGACGGCCCTCAGCCCCAGCATTTT. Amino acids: CASSFDGPQPQHF.